This TCR beta chain came from a study of cytomegalovirus exposure and HLA in healthy donors. Study results and caveats: What was likely a sequencing artifact was a cluster of highly shared sequence variants.

In the PCR, 60 Vbeta and 13 Jbeta primers were used. Profiling relied on immunoSEQ multiplex PCR, and the TCRdb table lists in-frame clones only, not all of them. The sample carries roughly 140,000 clones, 75% to 80% recorded once. In nominal health when sampled, donors likely had unrecorded immune exposures nonetheless. Turning to this clone: Its antigen is unidentified.

There are 15 residues in the CDR3. Per germline, CDR1 ENHRY and CDR2 SYGVKD. The junction had 12 bases not matched to a gene; V was cut back by 11 bases and J by 4 bases. The receptor's source is a male donor in good health and CMV-seronegative. The chain links TRBV10-3 to TRBJ2-2; 8 positions match TRBD2. Sequenced input: PBMCs. The CDR3 is CASRLAIARTGELFF. CDR3 DNA sequence: TGTGCCTCCCGACTAGCGATCGCCCGCACCGGGGAGCTGTTTTTT.